Shown below are 19 T cell receptor beta chains from a single sample sequenced in a study of graft-versus-host responses after intestinal transplantation. Libraries were prepared by immunoSEQ multiplex PCR; TCRdb keeps only in-frame clonotypes and omits some of them. The repertoire consists of 90,000 to 120,000 clones, with around 90% occurring once and the leading ten covering less than 0.85%. Their antigen targets remain unknown. Material: unstimulated CD4+ T cells sorted from spleen or lymph node cells, obtained before transplant. These receptors were obtained from a human donor who was the organ donor for an intestinal transplant.

V usage is TRBV2 and J usage is TRBJ1-6; the match to TRBD1 covers 8 bases. Germline V gene sequence: CDR1 SNHLY, CDR2 FYNNEI. This CDR3 is built from 13 residues. V was pared by 3 bases and J by 9 bases, with 1 base of the junction left unmatched. The CDR3 spells CASSDRGRSPLHF. Here the CDR3 DNA reads TGTGCCAGCAGTGACAGGGGGCGTTCACCCCTCCACTTT.

The chain uses TRBV18 and TRBJ1-2; 8 nucleotides agree with TRBD1. The CDR3 has 14 residues. The V and J ends lost 5 bases and 8 bases, in that order; junction bases with no gene match: 10. Germline V gene lookup returns CDR1 KGHSH and CDR2 LQKENI. DNA for the CDR3: TGTGCCAGCTCAACTACGGACAGGGCAGCCGGCTACACCTTC. This gives the protein CASSTTDRAAGYTF.

V and J are TRBV5-5 and TRBJ2-2; 8 bases line up with TRBD2. The length of the CDR3 is 17 residues. Germline CDR1 is SGHKS and CDR2 is YYEKEE (reference sequence). V trimming: 0 bases; J trimming: 3 bases; junction bases outside the gene matches: 7. CDR3 in amino acids: CASSLGTSSGHTGELFF. CDR3 DNA: TGTGCCAGCAGCTTGGGGACTAGCTCCGGCCACACCGGGGAGCTGTTTTTT.

The chain carries TRBV5-5 and TRBJ1-1, with TRBD1 matching 7 bases. Germline values: CDR1 SGHKS, CDR2 YYEKEE (reference sequence). J gave up 4 bases and V 4 bases, and 10 bases lay outside the gene matches. The CDR3 is made up of 15 amino acids. The CDR3 region has the DNA TGTGCCAGCAGCCAACTACAGGGGCGGGTCACTGAAGCTTTCTTT. Its protein is CASSQLQGRVTEAFF.

This clone appeared a single time. The chain links TRBV5-1 to TRBJ2-5; D is perhaps TRBD2 (5 bases). The germline CDR1 and CDR2 sequences are SGHRS and YFSETQ. This CDR3 contains 15 residues. Trimming pared 4 bases from V and 1 base from J, leaving 14 bases between. CDR3 sequence reads: CASSLTTGVQETQYF. CDR3 DNA sequence: TGCGCCAGCAGCCTTACCACCGGGGTCCAAGAGACCCAGTACTTC.

The rearrangement uses TRBV7-3 and TRBJ2-3; D is unclear. The CDR3 runs 13 residues. V was clipped by 5 bases and J by 3 bases, with 9 bases between them. The V gene's germline CDR1 is SGHTA and CDR2 FQGTGA. The CDR3 DNA follows: TGTGCCAGCAGCCTCACCTATACAGATACGCAGTATTTT. Amino acid sequence: CASSLTYTDTQYF.

The V gene is TRBV7-9, the J gene TRBJ2-5; 9 bases agree with TRBD2. Germline-derived CDR1 and CDR2 are SEHNR and FQNEAQ (reference sequence). CDR3 length: 17 amino acids. The ends lost 2 bases at V and 1 base at J; junction bases unmatched: 8. Here the CDR3 reads CASSLYASGVIQETQYF. CDR3 sequence (DNA): TGTGCCAGCAGCTTATATGCTAGCGGGGTGATCCAAGAGACCCAGTACTTC.

This chain uses TRBV5-1 with TRBJ2-5; TRBD2 agrees at 10 bases. Germline lookup yields CDR1 SGHRS and CDR2 YFSETQ. V was pared by 5 bases and J by 1 base, with 2 bases of the junction left unmatched. CDR3 length equals 14 residues. The CDR3 protein is CASRRTSGQETQYF. The DNA of the CDR3 is TGCGCCAGCAGGAGGACTAGCGGCCAAGAGACCCAGTACTTC.

This chain connects TRBV7-2 to TRBJ2-7; TRBD2 matches 12 bases. CDR3 length: 15 residues. CDR1 and CDR2 (germline): SGHTA, FQGNSA. Losses at the gene ends were 2 bases for V and 4 bases for J; bases not matched to a gene: 3. CDR3 in DNA: TGTGCCAGCAGCTTATCGACTAGCGGGAGTTACGAGCAGTACTTC. It encodes CASSLSTSGSYEQYF.

This sequence joins TRBV6-6 and TRBJ1-5, with 9 bases fitting TRBD1. This CDR3 spans 14 amino acids. Germline loops: CDR1 MNHNY, CDR2 SVGAGI (reference sequence). The V gene end was trimmed by 6 bases and the J gene end by 7 bases; junction bases not matched to a gene: 7. Written as DNA, the CDR3 is TGTGCCAGCAGGGGGACAGGGTCGCTCCAGCCCCAGCATTTT. This sequence encodes CASRGTGSLQPQHF.

V usage is TRBV15 and J usage is TRBJ2-7; D gene ambiguous. The germline V and J ends were trimmed by 0 bases and 7 bases, with 10 bases remaining between them. Looked up from germline, CDR1 is LNHNV and CDR2 is YYDKDF (reference sequence). CDR3 length equals 13 residues. DNA of the CDR3: TGTGCCACCAGCAGAGACTATGAGGAGGAGCAGTACTTC. This translates into CATSRDYEEEQYF.

The V and J genes are TRBV4-2 and TRBJ1-2, with 9 bases aligning to TRBD1. The CDR3 consists of 15 residues. Germline CDR1 and CDR2: LGHNA and YNFKEQ. Trimming took 3 bases from V and 4 from J; bases not matched to a gene: 6. The CDR3 loop reads CASSQDRGGCYGYTF. The CDR3, as DNA: TGTGCCAGCAGCCAGGACAGGGGAGGGTGCTATGGCTACACCTTC.

The chain has TRBV15 and TRBJ1-5, with a weak D call TRBD1 (6 bases). V gave up 1 base and J gave up 4 bases, with 8 bases separating them. Per the germline V gene, CDR1 is LNHNV and CDR2 is YYDKDF (reference sequence). The CDR3 length is 14 residues. DNA for the CDR3: TGTGCCACCAGCAGAGCACAGGGAAATCAGCCCCAGCATTTT. Amino acid sequence: CATSRAQGNQPQHF.

The CDR3 sequence is CASSLAGRDPGGYTF. The CDR3 nucleotides read TGTGCCAGCAGCTTAGCGGGTCGTGACCCGGGGGGCTACACCTTC. The chain links TRBV7-9 to TRBJ1-2; no definite D call. V lost 0 bases and J lost 8, with 16 bases in between. CDR1 and CDR2 (germline): SEHNR, FQNEAQ (reference sequence). The CDR3 contains 15 residues.

The chain couples TRBV5-1 to TRBJ1-4; 7 bases map to TRBD1. Germline values: CDR1 SGHRS, CDR2 YFSETQ. V shed 7 bases, J shed 7 bases, and the junction held 10 bases outside the gene matches. The CDR3 runs 14 residues. CDR3 sequence reads: CASGTGARGEKLFF. The CDR3 region has the DNA TGCGCCAGCGGCACAGGGGCGCGGGGTGAAAAACTGTTTTTT. Full variable domain (missing parts from reference TRBV5-1 and TRBJ1-4): KAGVTQTPRYLIKTRGQQVTLSCSPISGHRSVSWYQQTPGQGLQFLFEYFSETQRNKGNFPGRFSGRQFSNSRSEMNVSTLELGDSALYLCASGTGARGEKLFFGSGTQLSVL.

This clone was picked up a small number of times. The J gene is TRBJ2-5, the V gene TRBV6-1; perhaps TRBD1 as D (5 bases). Trimming cost V 5 bases and J 5 bases, with 6 bases left between them. This CDR3 has 11 amino acids. Germline CDR1 reads MNHNS; CDR2 reads SASEGT. CDR3: CASSYRETQYF. CDR3 nucleotide sequence: TGTGCCAGCAGTTACAGGGAGACCCAGTACTTC.

This sequence joins TRBV18 and TRBJ2-7; 11 nucleotides agree with TRBD2. This CDR3 contains 15 residues. The V gene end was trimmed by 3 bases and the J gene end by 2 bases; junction bases not matched to a gene: 3. Germline-derived CDR1 and CDR2 are KGHSH and LQKENI. In nucleotides, the CDR3 is TGTGCCAGCTCACCCGGGACTAGCGGTGCCTACGAGCAGTACTTC. Protein product: CASSPGTSGAYEQYF.

The gene calls are TRBV13 and TRBJ2-3; D is undetermined. V was cut by 5 bases and J by 0 bases, with 6 bases left in between. CDR3 size: 13 residues. Germline V gives CDR1 PRHDT, CDR2 FYEKMQ (reference sequence). CDR3 region: CASSQYSTDTQYF. In nucleotides, the CDR3 is TGTGCCAGCAGCCAATATAGCACAGATACGCAGTATTTT.

This clone is a singleton in its sample. J is TRBJ1-1 and V is TRBV11-3, with a tentative D call TRBD1 (5 bases). The germline CDR1 and CDR2 sequences are SGHNT and YENEEA. V dropped 5 bases and J dropped 5 bases, with 15 bases sitting between them. The CDR3 is 14 amino acids. CDR3 DNA: TGTGCCAGCAGCGGTCGCAGGGCGGAAACTGAAGCTTTCTTT. Its protein is CASSGRRAETEAFF. Variable domain in full (rest from reference TRBV11-3 and TRBJ1-1): EAGVVQSPRYKIIEKKQPVAFWCNPISGHNTLYWYLQNLGQGPELLIRYENEEAVDDSQLPKDRFSAERLKGVDSTLKIQPAELGDSAVYLCASSGRRAETEAFFGQGTRLTVV.